These 10 T cell receptor beta chains share one sample of origin, sequenced in a study of blood T cell repertoires in COVID-19. The protocol was immunoSEQ multiplex PCR, while the TCRdb copy is restricted to in-frame clones and leaves out a portion. The repertoire holds around 140,000 clones, with around 89% as singletons. Sequencing was carried out using peripheral blood. All receptors derive from a man between 60 and 75 years old with active or convalescent COVID-19.

The V call is TRBV10-3, the J call TRBJ2-2, with TRBD1 matching over 9 bases. V dropped 4 bases and J dropped 5; count of bases not matched to a gene: 8. The CDR3 sequence is 16 residues long. The V gene's germline CDR1 is ENHRY and CDR2 SYGVKD. CDR3 sequence (DNA): TGTGCCATCAGTGTCCGGACAGGGGAAGTGACCGGGGAGCTGTTTTTT. Amino acids: CAISVRTGEVTGELFF.

The genes are TRBV28 and TRBJ2-2, with D unclear. CDR3 size: 15 residues. Trimming pared 8 bases from V and 1 base from J, leaving 14 bases between. CDR1 and CDR2 from the germline V gene are MDHEN and SYDVKM. The CDR3 nucleotides read TGTGCCAGCGGGTCCTTTACTAAGAACACCGGGGAGCTGTTTTTT. Translating it yields CASGSFTKNTGELFF.

This sequence joins TRBV7-9 and TRBJ1-1; D not resolved. The germline CDR1 and CDR2 sequences are SEHNR and FQNEAQ (reference sequence). Trimming cost V 1 base and J 1 base, with 7 bases left between them. The CDR3 sequence is 14 residues long. The CDR3 loop is CASSLVLENTEAFF. The CDR3 bases are TGTGCCAGCAGCTTAGTTTTAGAGAACACTGAAGCTTTCTTT.

This clone was detected only once. CDR3 sequence reads: CASSVGGNRYNEQFF. The DNA for the CDR3 is TGTGCCAGCAGCGTAGGAGGTAACCGCTACAATGAGCAGTTCTTC. V is TRBV9 and J is TRBJ2-1; D unresolved. The CDR3 sequence is 15 residues long. V shed 0 bases and J shed 3 bases, with 10 bases lying between them. CDR1 and CDR2 (germline): SGDLS, YYNGEE.

The chain is built from TRBV19 and TRBJ2-7; 8 bases align to TRBD1. The CDR3 runs to 14 residues. V lost 9 bases and J lost 6; bases outside the gene matches: 13. Germline-derived CDR1 and CDR2 are LNHDA and SQIVND (reference sequence). The CDR3 reads CASSFGTGAGEQYF. CDR3 in DNA: TGTGCCAGCTCCTTCGGGACAGGTGCCGGCGAGCAGTACTTC.

J is TRBJ1-2 and V is TRBV6-6, with D perhaps TRBD1 (5 bases). V lost 6 bases and J lost 6, with 23 bases in between. The CDR3 contains 16 residues. Germline V lookup: CDR1 MNHNY, CDR2 SVGAGI (reference sequence). The CDR3: CASSDHGRGGGHGYTF. In DNA form, the CDR3 reads TGTGCCAGCAGCGACCATGGAAGGGGCGGTGGCCATGGCTACACCTTC.

The V gene is TRBV6-6, the J gene TRBJ2-7, with 10 bases fitting TRBD2. CDR3 size: 15 residues. Germline V gives CDR1 MNHNY, CDR2 SVGAGI (reference sequence). V was pared by 2 bases and J by 6 bases, with 7 bases of the junction left unmatched. The CDR3 region is CASSYGPSGRLEQYF. In DNA form, the CDR3 reads TGTGCCAGCAGTTACGGGCCTAGCGGGAGACTCGAGCAGTACTTC.

The V call is TRBV18, the J call TRBJ1-2; 10 positions match TRBD1. V lost 3 bases and J lost 8; bases outside the gene matches: 6. The CDR3 spans 14 residues. Germline values: CDR1 KGHSH, CDR2 LQKENI. CDR3 amino acids: CASSPGDRGYGYTF. The CDR3 DNA is TGTGCCAGCTCACCCGGGGACAGGGGCTACGGCTACACCTTC.

The chain employs TRBV5-1 and TRBJ1-3; no firm D call. Germline values: CDR1 SGHRS, CDR2 YFSETQ. Trimming shortened V by 0 bases and J by 0 bases, and 13 bases separated the two germline ends. The CDR3 runs to 17 residues. The DNA for the CDR3 is TGCGCCAGCAGCTTGGCTCGAGGAGCTCTCTCTGGAAACACCATATATTTT. The encoded protein is CASSLARGALSGNTIYF.

A single count supports this clone. The chain is built from TRBV28 and TRBJ1-3; D is unresolved. Germline CDR1 is MDHEN and CDR2 is SYDVKM. The V and J ends lost 7 bases and 3 bases respectively, with 22 bases between them. The CDR3 has 17 amino acids. The CDR3 DNA follows: TGTGCCAGCACCACACGGGGAGGGCCCCCAGGTGGAAACACCATATATTTT. Translating gives CASTTRGGPPGGNTIYF.